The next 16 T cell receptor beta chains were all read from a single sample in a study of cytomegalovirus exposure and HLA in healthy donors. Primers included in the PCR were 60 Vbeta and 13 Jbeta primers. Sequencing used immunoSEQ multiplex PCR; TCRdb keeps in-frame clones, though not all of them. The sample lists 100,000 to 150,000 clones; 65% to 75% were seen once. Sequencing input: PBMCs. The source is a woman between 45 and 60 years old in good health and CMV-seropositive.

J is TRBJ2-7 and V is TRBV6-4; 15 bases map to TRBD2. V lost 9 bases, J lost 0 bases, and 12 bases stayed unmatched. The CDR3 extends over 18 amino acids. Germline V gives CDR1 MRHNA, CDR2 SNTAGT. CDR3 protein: CARPKGLAGGLSSYEQYF. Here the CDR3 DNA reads TGTGCCAGACCTAAAGGACTAGCGGGAGGGTTAAGCTCCTACGAGCAGTACTTC.

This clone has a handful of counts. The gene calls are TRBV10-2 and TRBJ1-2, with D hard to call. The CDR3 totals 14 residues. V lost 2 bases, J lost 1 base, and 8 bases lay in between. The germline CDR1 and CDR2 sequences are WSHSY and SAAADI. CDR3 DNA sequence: TGCGCCAGCAGTGAGGCGTCGGTTAACTATGGCTACACCTTC. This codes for CASSEASVNYGYTF.

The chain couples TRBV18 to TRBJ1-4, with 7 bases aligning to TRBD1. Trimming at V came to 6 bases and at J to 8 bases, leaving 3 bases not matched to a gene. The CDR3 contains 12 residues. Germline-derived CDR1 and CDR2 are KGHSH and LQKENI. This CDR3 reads CASSQQGEKLFF. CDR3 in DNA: TGTGCCAGCTCGCAACAGGGGGAAAAACTGTTTTTT.

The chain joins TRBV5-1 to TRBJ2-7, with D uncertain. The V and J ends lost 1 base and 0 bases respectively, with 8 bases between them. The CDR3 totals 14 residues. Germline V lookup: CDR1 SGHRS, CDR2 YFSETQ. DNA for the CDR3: TGCGCCAGCAGCTTGTATGATAGCTCCTACGAGCAGTACTTC. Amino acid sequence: CASSLYDSSYEQYF. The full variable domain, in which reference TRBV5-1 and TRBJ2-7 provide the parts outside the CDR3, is KAGVTQTPRYLIKTRGQQVTLSCSPISGHRSVSWYQQTPGQGLQFLFEYFSETQRNKGNFPGRFSGRQFSNSRSEMNVSTLELGDSALYLCASSLYDSSYEQYFGPGTRLTVT.

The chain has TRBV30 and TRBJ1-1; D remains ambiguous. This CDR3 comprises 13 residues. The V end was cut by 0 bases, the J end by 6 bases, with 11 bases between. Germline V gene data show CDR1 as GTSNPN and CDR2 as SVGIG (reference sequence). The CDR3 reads CAWSVTPGAEAFF. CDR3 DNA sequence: TGTGCCTGGAGTGTAACGCCCGGGGCTGAAGCTTTCTTT. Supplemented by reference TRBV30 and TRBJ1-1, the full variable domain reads SQTIHQWPATLVQPVGSPLSLECTVEGTSNPNLYWYRQAAGRGLQLLFYSVGIGQISSEVPQNLSASRPQDRQFILSSKKLLLSDSGFYLCAWSVTPGAEAFFGQGTRLTVV.

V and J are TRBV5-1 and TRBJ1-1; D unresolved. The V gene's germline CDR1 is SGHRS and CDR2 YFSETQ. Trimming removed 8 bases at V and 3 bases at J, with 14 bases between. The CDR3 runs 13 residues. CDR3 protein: CASRTTIDTEAFF. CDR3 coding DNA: TGCGCCAGTCGCACAACTATAGACACTGAAGCTTTCTTT.

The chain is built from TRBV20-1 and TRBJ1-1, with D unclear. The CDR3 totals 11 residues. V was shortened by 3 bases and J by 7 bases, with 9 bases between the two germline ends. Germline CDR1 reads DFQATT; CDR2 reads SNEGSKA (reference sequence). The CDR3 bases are TGCAGTGCTAGTGACATAAATGAAGCTTTCTTT. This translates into CSASDINEAFF.

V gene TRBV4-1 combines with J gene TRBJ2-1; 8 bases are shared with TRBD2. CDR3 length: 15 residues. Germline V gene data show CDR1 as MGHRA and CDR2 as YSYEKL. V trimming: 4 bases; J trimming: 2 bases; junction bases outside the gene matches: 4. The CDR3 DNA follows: TGCGCCAGCAGCCTTCGGGGGGGCCCCTACAATGAGCAGTTCTTC. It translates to CASSLRGGPYNEQFF.

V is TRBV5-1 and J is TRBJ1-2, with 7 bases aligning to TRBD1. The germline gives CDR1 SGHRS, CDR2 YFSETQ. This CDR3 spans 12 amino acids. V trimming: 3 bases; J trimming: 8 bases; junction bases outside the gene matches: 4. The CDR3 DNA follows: TGCGCCAGCAGCTCGCAGGGGGAAGGCTACACCTTC. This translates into CASSSQGEGYTF.

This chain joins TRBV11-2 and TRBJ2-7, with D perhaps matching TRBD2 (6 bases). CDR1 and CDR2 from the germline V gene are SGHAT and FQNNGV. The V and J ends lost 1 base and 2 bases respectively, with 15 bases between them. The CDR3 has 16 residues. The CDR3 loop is CASSLGAGGVAYEQYF. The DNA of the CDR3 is TGTGCCAGCAGCTTAGGGGCAGGAGGGGTGGCCTACGAGCAGTACTTC.

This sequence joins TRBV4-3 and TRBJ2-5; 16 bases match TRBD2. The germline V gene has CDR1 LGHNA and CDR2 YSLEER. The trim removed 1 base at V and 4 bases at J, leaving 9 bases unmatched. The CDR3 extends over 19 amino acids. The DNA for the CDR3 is TGCGCCAGCAGCCAAGTGGCCGGGACTAGCGGGGGGGCCGGAGAGACCCAGTACTTC. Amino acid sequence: CASSQVAGTSGGAGETQYF.

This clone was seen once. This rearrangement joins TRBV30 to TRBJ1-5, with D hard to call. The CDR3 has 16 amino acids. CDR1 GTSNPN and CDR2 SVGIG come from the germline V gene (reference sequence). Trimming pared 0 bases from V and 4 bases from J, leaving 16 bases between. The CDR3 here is CAWSVPGSKGNQPQHF. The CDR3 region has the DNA TGTGCCTGGAGTGTACCGGGGAGTAAGGGAAATCAGCCCCAGCATTTT.

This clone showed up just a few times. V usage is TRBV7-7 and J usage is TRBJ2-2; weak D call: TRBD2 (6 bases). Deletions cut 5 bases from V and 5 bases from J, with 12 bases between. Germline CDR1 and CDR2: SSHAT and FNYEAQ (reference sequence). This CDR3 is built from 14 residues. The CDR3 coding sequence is TGTGCCAGCAGCCAACACGGGGGAACCGGGGAGCTGTTTTTT. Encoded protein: CASSQHGGTGELFF.

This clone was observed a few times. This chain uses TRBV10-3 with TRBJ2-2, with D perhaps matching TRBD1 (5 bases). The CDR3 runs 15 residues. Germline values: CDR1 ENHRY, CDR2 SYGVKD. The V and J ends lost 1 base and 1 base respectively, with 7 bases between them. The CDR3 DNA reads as TGTGCCATCAGTGAGTTTACAGGGAACACCGGGGAGCTGTTTTTT. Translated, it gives CAISEFTGNTGELFF.

CDR3 in DNA: TGTGCCAGCAGCGTGACAGGGGTTCAGGATTCACCCCTCCACTTT. It specifies CASSVTGVQDSPLHF. This rearrangement joins TRBV9 to TRBJ1-6; 8 bases match TRBD1. CDR1 SGDLS and CDR2 YYNGEE come from the germline V gene. This CDR3 comprises 15 residues. V trimming: 2 bases; J trimming: 8 bases; junction bases outside the gene matches: 6.

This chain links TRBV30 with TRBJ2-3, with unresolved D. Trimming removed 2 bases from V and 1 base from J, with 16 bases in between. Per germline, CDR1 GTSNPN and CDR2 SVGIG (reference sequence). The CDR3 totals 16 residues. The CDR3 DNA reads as TGTGCCTGGAGTAAAGTTGGGTATGGAGGCACAGATACGCAGTATTTT. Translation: CAWSKVGYGGTDTQYF.